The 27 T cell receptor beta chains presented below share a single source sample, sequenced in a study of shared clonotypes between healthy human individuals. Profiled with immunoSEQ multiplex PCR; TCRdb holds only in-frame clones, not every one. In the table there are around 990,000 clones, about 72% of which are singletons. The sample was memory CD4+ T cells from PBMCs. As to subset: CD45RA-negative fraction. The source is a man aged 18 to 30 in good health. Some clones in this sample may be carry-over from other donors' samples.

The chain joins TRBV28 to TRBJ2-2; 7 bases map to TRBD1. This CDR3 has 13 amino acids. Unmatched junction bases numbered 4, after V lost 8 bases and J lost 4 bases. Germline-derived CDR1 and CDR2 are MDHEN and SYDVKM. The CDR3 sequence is CASEGQITGELFF. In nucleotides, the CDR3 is TGTGCCAGCGAGGGACAGATCACCGGGGAGCTGTTTTTT.

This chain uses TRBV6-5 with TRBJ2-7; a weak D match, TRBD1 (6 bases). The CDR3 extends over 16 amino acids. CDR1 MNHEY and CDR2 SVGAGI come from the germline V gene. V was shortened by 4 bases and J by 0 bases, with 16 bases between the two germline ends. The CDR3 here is CASSSPRDTGSYEQYF. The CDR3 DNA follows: TGTGCCAGCAGTTCACCCCGGGACACAGGCTCCTACGAGCAGTACTTC.

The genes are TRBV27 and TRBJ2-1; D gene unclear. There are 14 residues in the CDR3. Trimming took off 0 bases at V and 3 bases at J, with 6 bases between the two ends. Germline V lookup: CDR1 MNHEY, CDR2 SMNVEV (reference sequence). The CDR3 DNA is TGTGCCAGCAGTTTATCCGAGGACTACAATGAGCAGTTCTTC. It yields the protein CASSLSEDYNEQFF.

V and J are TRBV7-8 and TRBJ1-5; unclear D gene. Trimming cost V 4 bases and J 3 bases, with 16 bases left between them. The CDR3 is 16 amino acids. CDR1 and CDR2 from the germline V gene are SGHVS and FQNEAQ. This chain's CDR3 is CASSSQTNLINQPQHF. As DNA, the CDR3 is TGTGCCAGCAGCTCCCAGACAAACCTAATCAATCAGCCCCAGCATTTT.

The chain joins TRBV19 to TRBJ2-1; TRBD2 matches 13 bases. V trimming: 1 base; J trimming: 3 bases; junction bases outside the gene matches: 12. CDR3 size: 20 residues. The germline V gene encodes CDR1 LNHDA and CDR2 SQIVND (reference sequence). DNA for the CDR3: TGTGCCAGTAGTATAGTCCCTCGTACTAGCGGGAGGGTTAACTACAATGAGCAGTTCTTC. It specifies CASSIVPRTSGRVNYNEQFF.

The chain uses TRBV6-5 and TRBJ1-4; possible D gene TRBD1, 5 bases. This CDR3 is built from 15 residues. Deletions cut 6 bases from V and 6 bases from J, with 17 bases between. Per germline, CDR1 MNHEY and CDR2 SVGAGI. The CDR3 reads CASRALGRGDEKLFF. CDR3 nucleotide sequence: TGTGCCAGCAGAGCCTTGGGGCGTGGGGATGAAAAACTGTTTTTT.

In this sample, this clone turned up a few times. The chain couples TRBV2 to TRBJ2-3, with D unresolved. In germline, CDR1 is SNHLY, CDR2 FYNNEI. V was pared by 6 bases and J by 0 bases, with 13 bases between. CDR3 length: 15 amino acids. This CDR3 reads CASSPGIMSTDTQYF. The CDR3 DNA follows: TGTGCCAGCAGCCCGGGTATCATGAGCACAGATACGCAGTATTTT. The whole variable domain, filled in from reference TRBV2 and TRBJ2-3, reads EPEVTQTPSHQVTQMGQEVILRCVPISNHLYFYWYRQILGQKVEFLVSFYNNEISEKSEIFDDQFSVERPDGSNFTLKIRSTKLEDSAMYFCASSPGIMSTDTQYFGPGTRLTVL.

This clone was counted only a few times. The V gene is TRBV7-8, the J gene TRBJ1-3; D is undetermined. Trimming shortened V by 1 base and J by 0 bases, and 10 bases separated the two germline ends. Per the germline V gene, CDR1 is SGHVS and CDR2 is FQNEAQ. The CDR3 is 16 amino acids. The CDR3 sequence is CASSLVEVASGNTIYF. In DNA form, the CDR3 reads TGTGCCAGCAGCTTAGTAGAGGTAGCCTCTGGAAACACCATATATTTT.

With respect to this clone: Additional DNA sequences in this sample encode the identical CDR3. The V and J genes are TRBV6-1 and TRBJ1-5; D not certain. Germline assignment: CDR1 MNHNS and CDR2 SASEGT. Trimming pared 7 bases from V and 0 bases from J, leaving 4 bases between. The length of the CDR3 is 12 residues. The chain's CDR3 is CASKYSNQPQHF. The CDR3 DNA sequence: TGTGCCAGCAAATATAGCAATCAGCCCCAGCATTTT.

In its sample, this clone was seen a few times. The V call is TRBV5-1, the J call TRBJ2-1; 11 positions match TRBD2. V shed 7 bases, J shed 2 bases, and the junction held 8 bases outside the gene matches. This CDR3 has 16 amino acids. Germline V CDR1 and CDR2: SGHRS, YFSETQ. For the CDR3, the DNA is TGCGCCAGCTCTATAGCGGGAGGGAACCCCTACAATGAGCAGTTCTTC. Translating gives CASSIAGGNPYNEQFF. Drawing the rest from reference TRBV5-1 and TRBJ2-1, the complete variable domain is KAGVTQTPRYLIKTRGQQVTLSCSPISGHRSVSWYQQTPGQGLQFLFEYFSETQRNKGNFPGRFSGRQFSNSRSEMNVSTLELGDSALYLCASSIAGGNPYNEQFFGPGTRLTVL.

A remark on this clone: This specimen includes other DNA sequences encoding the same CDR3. Here the CDR3 reads CASSPDRGYEQYF. The CDR3 DNA reads TGTGCCAGCAGCCCCGACAGGGGGTACGAGCAGTACTTC. The chain links TRBV7-2 to TRBJ2-7; 9 bases fit TRBD1. Germline lookup yields CDR1 SGHTA and CDR2 FQGNSA. After removal of 5 bases from V and 4 bases from J, the junction contained 3 bases not matched to a gene. This CDR3 comprises 13 residues.

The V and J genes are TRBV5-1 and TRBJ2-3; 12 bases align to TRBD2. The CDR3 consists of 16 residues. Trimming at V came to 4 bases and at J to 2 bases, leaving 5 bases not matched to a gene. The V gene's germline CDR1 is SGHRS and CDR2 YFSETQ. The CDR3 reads CASSEGLAGHTDTQYF. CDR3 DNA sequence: TGCGCCAGCAGCGAAGGACTAGCGGGACACACAGATACGCAGTATTTT.

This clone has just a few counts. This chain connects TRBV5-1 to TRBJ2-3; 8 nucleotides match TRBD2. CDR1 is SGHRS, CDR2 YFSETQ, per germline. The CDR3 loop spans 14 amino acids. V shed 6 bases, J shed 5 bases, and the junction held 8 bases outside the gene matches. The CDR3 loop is CASTGLAMGDTQYF. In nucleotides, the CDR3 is TGCGCCAGCACCGGACTAGCAATGGGAGATACGCAGTATTTT. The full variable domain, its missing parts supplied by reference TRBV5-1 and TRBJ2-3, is KAGVTQTPRYLIKTRGQQVTLSCSPISGHRSVSWYQQTPGQGLQFLFEYFSETQRNKGNFPGRFSGRQFSNSRSEMNVSTLELGDSALYLCASTGLAMGDTQYFGPGTRLTVL.

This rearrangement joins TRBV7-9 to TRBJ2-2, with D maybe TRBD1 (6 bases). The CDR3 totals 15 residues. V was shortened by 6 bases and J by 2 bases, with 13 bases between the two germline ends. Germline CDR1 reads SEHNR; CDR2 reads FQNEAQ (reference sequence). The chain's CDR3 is CASRHDRSNTGELFF. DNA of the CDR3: TGTGCCAGCAGACATGACAGGAGTAACACCGGGGAGCTGTTTTTT.

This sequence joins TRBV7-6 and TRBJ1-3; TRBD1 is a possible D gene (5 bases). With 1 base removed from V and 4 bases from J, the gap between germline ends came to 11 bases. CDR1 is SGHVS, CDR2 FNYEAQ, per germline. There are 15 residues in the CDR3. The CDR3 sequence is CASSLDWGTGNTIYF. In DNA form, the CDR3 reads TGTGCCAGCAGCTTAGACTGGGGGACGGGAAACACCATATATTTT.

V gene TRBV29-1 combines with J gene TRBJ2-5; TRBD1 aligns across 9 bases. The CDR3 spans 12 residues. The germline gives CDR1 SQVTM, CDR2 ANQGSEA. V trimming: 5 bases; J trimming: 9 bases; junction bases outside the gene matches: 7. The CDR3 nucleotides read TGCAGCGTTAACGGACAGGGGTGGCCCCAGTACTTC. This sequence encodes CSVNGQGWPQYF.

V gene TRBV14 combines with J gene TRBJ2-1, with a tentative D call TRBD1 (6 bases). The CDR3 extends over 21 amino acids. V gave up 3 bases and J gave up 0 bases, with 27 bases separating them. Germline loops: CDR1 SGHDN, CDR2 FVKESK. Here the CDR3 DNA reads TGTGCCAGCAGCCAGGGGACATCGGGACGGCGCATCTTAAGCTCCTACAATGAGCAGTTCTTC. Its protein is CASSQGTSGRRILSSYNEQFF.

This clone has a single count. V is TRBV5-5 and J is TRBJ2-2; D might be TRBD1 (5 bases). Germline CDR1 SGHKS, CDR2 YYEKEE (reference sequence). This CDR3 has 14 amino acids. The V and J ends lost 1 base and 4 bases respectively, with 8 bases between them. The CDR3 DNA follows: TGTGCCAGCAGCTTGACAGGTCCCACCGGGGAGCTGTTTTTT. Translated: CASSLTGPTGELFF. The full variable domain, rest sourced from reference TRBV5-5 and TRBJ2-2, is DAGVTQSPTHLIKTRGQQVTLRCSPISGHKSVSWYQQVLGQGPQFIFQYYEKEERGRGNFPDRFSARQFPNYSSELNVNALLLGDSALYLCASSLTGPTGELFFGEGSRLTVL.

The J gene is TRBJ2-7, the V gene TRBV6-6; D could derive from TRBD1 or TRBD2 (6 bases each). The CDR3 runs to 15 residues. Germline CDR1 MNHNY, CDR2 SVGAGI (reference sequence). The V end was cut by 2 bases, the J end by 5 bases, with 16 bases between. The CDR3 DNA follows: TGTGCCAGCAGTTACGGACGCCTGGAGGGGGACGAGCAGTACTTC. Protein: CASSYGRLEGDEQYF.

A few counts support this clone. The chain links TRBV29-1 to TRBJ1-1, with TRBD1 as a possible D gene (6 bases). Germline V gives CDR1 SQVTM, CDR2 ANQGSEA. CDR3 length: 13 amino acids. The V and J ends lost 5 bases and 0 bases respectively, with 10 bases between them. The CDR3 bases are TGCAGCGTTAGAAGACAGGTGAACACTGAAGCTTTCTTT. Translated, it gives CSVRRQVNTEAFF.

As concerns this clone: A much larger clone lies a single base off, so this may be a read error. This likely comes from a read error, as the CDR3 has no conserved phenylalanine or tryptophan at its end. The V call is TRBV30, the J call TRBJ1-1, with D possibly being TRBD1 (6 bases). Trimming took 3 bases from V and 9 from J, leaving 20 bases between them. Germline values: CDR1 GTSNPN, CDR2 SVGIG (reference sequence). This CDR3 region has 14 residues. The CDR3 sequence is CAWSGQTMNAKAFL. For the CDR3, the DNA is TGTGCCTGGAGCGGACAGACGATGAACGCTAAAGCTTTCCTT.

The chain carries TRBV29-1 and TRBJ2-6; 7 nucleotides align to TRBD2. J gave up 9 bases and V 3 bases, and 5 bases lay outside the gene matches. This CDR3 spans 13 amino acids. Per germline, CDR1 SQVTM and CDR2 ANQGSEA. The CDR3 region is CSVDSWEGNVLTF. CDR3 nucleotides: TGCAGCGTTGATAGTTGGGAGGGCAACGTCCTGACTTTC.

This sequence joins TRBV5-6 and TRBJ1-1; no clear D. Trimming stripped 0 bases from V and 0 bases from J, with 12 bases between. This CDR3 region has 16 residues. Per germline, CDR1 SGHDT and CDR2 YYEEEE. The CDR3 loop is CASSLGWQIMNTEAFF. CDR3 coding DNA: TGTGCCAGCAGCTTGGGATGGCAGATCATGAACACTGAAGCTTTCTTT.

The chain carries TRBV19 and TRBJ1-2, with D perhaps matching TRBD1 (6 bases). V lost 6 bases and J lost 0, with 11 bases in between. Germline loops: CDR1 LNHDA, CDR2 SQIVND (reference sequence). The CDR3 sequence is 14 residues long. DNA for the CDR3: TGTGCCAGTAGACTCGGGGGCGCTAACTATGGCTACACCTTC. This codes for CASRLGGANYGYTF.

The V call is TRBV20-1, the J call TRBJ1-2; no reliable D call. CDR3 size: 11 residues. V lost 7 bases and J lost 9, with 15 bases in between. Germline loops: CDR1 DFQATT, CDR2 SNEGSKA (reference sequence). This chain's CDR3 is CSVARLRSYTF. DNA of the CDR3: TGCAGTGTCGCTCGGCTCCGAAGCTACACCTTC.

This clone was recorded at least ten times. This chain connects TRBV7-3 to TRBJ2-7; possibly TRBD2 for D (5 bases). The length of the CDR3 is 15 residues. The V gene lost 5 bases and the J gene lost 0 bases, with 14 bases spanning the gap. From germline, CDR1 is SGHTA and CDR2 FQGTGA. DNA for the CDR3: TGTGCCAGCAGCCCGGGTCGAGGGTCCTCCTACGAGCAGTACTTC. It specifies CASSPGRGSSYEQYF.

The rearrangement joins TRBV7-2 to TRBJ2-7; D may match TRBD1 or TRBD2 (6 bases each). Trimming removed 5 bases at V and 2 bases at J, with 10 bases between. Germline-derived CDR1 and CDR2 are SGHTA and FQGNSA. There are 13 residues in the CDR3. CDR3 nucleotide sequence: TGTGCCAGCAGCGGAGGGGGTACCTACGAGCAGTACTTC. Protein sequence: CASSGGGTYEQYF.